These 24 T cell receptor beta chains came from one sample sequenced in a study of T cells in Graves' hyperthyroidism and ophthalmopathy. Amplified regions were TCR beta CDR3 sequences from RNA transcripts. A set of HTBI primers served as the primers for a first-round RT-PCR of the TCR CDR3. TCRdb recomputed calls from the multiplex PCR reads with MiXCR, one row per CDR3 protein. The sample shows more than 600,000 distinct CDR3 sequences, 15% to 20% of them seen only once. Sample: blood. These TCRs come from a man between 18 and 29 years old with Graves' hyperthyroidism.

This clonotype was recorded a few times. V and J are TRBV29-1 and TRBJ2-7; TRBD1 matches at 8 bases. The V gene's germline CDR1 is SQVTM and CDR2 ANQGSEA. Unmatched junction bases numbered 10, after V lost 4 bases and J lost 5 bases. The CDR3 contains 14 residues. The CDR3 loop is CSVARGQERDEQYF. The CDR3 bases are TGCAGCGTTGCGCGGGGACAGGAAAGGGACGAGCAGTACTTC.

This clonotype was seen more than once but under ten times. The rearrangement links TRBV5-1 to TRBJ1-1; tentatively, D is TRBD1 (6 bases). The CDR3 extends over 14 amino acids. Per the germline V gene, CDR1 is SGHRS and CDR2 is YFSETQ. V was shortened by 4 bases and J by 6 bases, with 16 bases between the two germline ends. CDR3 sequence reads: CASSRAGEYSEAFF. The CDR3 bases are TGCGCCAGCAGCCGGGCAGGGGAATACTCTGAAGCTTTCTTT.

V usage is TRBV9 and J usage is TRBJ1-3; the D is unclear. This CDR3 is built from 15 residues. Between the trimmed V and J ends, which lost 4 bases and 4 bases, there was a span of 15 bases. Germline CDR1 and CDR2: SGDLS and YYNGEE. CDR3 protein: CASSPLAGGGNTIYF. DNA of the CDR3: TGTGCCAGCAGCCCCCTCGCGGGAGGCGGAAACACCATATATTTT.

There are many counts of this clonotype. The chain combines TRBV11-3 with TRBJ2-5, with 8 bases aligning to TRBD1. Trimming took 1 base from V and 5 from J; bases not matched to a gene: 3. The CDR3 has 14 residues. Looked up from germline, CDR1 is SGHNT and CDR2 is YENEEA. The CDR3 region has the DNA TGTGCCAGCAGCTTAGGGACAGGGTTGGAGACCCAGTACTTC. It yields the protein CASSLGTGLETQYF.

A remark on this clonotype: This may be a read error, as it is one base from a much larger clone. This chain joins TRBV6-2 or TRBV6-3 and TRBJ2-7; 10 bases align to TRBD1. The CDR3 is made up of 15 amino acids. The V gene end was trimmed by 6 bases and the J gene end by 4 bases; junction bases not matched to a gene: 9. Germline CDR1 is MNHEY and CDR2 is SVGEGT. The CDR3 loop reads CASSPGTGEGYEQYF. The DNA for the CDR3 is TGTGCCAGCAGCCCCGGGACAGGGGAGGGGTACGAGCAGTACTTC.

J is TRBJ2-1 and V is TRBV6-7; no reliable D call. TRBV6-7 is an ORF, and what it does is uncertain. The CDR3 has 14 amino acids. The ends were cut back, 7 bases at V and 0 bases at J, with 10 bases in the middle. The CDR3 region is CASTAETSYNEQFF. The CDR3, as DNA: TGTGCCAGCACGGCGGAGACCTCCTACAATGAGCAGTTCTTC.

In this sample, this clonotype turned up many times. The rearrangement uses TRBV11-2 and TRBJ2-1; 9 nucleotides align to TRBD2. The CDR3 consists of 14 residues. V gave up 5 bases and J gave up 9 bases; unmatched junction bases: 8. Per the germline V gene, CDR1 is SGHAT and CDR2 is FQNNGV. For the CDR3, the DNA is TGTGCCAGCAGCCAAGGACTAGCGAGCGGTGAGCAGTTCTTC. This encodes CASSQGLASGEQFF.

CDR3 in amino acids: CASSQDGLTGGYTGELFF. In DNA, the CDR3 is TGTGCCAGCAGCCAAGATGGGTTAACAGGGGGCTATACCGGGGAGCTGTTTTTT. The chain links TRBV3-1 to TRBJ2-2; 9 nucleotides agree with TRBD1. Trimming cost V 0 bases and J 5 bases; bases outside gene matches: 10. Germline V gene sequence: CDR1 LGHDT, CDR2 YNNKEL (reference sequence). This CDR3 region has 18 residues.

This clonotype was counted between two and nine times. The CDR3 loop reads CASSTQGSYGYTF. CDR3 DNA sequence: TGTGCCAGTAGTACACAGGGTAGCTATGGCTACACCTTC. The chain carries TRBV19 and TRBJ1-2; the D gene is possibly TRBD1 (6 bases). The CDR3 spans 13 residues. The germline V gene has CDR1 LNHDA and CDR2 SQIVND (reference sequence). Between the trimmed V and J ends, which lost 4 bases and 4 bases, there was a span of 10 bases.

This clonotype was seen only once. The chain employs TRBV7-2 and TRBJ2-1; 9 nucleotides align to TRBD2. In germline, CDR1 is SGHTA, CDR2 FQGNSA. Trimming took 8 bases from V and 6 from J; bases not matched to a gene: 14. The CDR3 is 16 residues long. This CDR3 reads CASGTVRVAGVNEQFF. As DNA, the CDR3 is TGTGCCAGCGGCACCGTAAGGGTAGCGGGAGTCAATGAGCAGTTCTTC.

The chain joins TRBV6-2 or TRBV6-3 to TRBJ2-6; D not resolved. CDR3 length: 18 amino acids. Germline lookup yields CDR1 MNHEY and CDR2 SVGEGT. The V gene lost 2 bases and the J gene lost 0 bases, with 14 bases spanning the gap. In DNA form, the CDR3 reads TGTGCCAGCAGTTACGATATTTTGGGTGACTCTGGGGCCAACGTCCTGACTTTC. Encoded protein: CASSYDILGDSGANVLTF.

This rearrangement joins TRBV20-1 to TRBJ2-7, with unresolved D. The germline V gene has CDR1 DFQATT and CDR2 SNEGSKA (reference sequence). CDR3 length: 12 residues. V was pared by 6 bases and J by 8 bases, with 17 bases between. CDR3 in DNA: TGCAGTGCCTCTGAGGTCTCCTCGAAGCAGTACTTC. It yields the protein CSASEVSSKQYF.

This clonotype was recorded at least ten times. V usage is TRBV20-1 and J usage is TRBJ2-7; D unresolved. Trimming stripped 3 bases from V and 0 bases from J, with 9 bases between. The CDR3 length is 13 residues. Germline values: CDR1 DFQATT, CDR2 SNEGSKA (reference sequence). CDR3 sequence reads: CSASQAYSYEQYF. The CDR3 nucleotides read TGCAGTGCTAGCCAAGCGTACTCCTACGAGCAGTACTTC.

The sample holds a few counts of this clonotype. V is TRBV28 and J is TRBJ2-7; unclear D gene. The CDR3 has 13 residues. Germline values: CDR1 MDHEN, CDR2 SYDVKM. V was cut by 8 bases and J by 0 bases, with 11 bases left in between. In DNA form, the CDR3 reads TGTGCCAGCGGCGACCAGATCTCCTACGAGCAGTACTTC. Translating gives CASGDQISYEQYF.

Ten or more counts support this clonotype. The chain links TRBV12-3 or TRBV12-4 to TRBJ2-2; D not resolved. Trimming took 7 bases from V and 8 from J, leaving 8 bases between them. The CDR3 has 11 residues. The CDR3 is CASKGRGELFF. The DNA for the CDR3 is TGTGCCAGCAAGGGTAGGGGGGAGCTGTTTTTT.

Regarding this clonotype: A much larger clone is a single base away; this may be a read error. V is TRBV18 and J is TRBJ2-7; the D call may be TRBD1 or TRBD2 (8 bases each). Trimming stripped 6 bases from V and 2 bases from J, with 20 bases between. The CDR3 runs to 16 residues. Germline CDR1 is KGHSH and CDR2 is LQKENI. The CDR3 protein is CASSPGGSGGPYEQYF. CDR3 nucleotides: TGTGCCAGCTCCCCGGGGGGGTCAGGGGGCCCCTACGAGCAGTACTTC.

In its sample, this clonotype was seen many times. V usage is TRBV7-9 and J usage is TRBJ2-1, with D tentatively TRBD1 (6 bases). Per germline, CDR1 SEHNR and CDR2 FQNEAQ (reference sequence). This CDR3 spans 11 amino acids. The ends were cut back, 5 bases at V and 8 bases at J, with 7 bases in the middle. CDR3 protein: CASSPGDEQFF. Here the CDR3 DNA reads TGTGCCAGCAGCCCAGGGGATGAGCAGTTCTTC.

This chain uses TRBV14 with TRBJ2-7; D is possibly TRBD1 or TRBD2 (6 bases each). Trimming removed 1 base at V and 3 bases at J, with 19 bases between. The CDR3 totals 17 residues. From germline, CDR1 is SGHDN and CDR2 FVKESK. CDR3 coding DNA: TGTGCCAGCAGCCAAGGTAGAGCCGGGGGCAAGGACTACGAGCAGTACTTC. Its translation: CASSQGRAGGKDYEQYF.

The chain joins TRBV29-1 to TRBJ2-7; 8 nucleotides agree with TRBD2. From germline, CDR1 is SQVTM and CDR2 ANQGSEA. The CDR3 loop spans 13 amino acids. Germline trimming cut 4 bases from V and 7 bases from J; bases unmatched to any gene: 9. In DNA form, the CDR3 reads TGCAGCGTTGTGGGGCCTCGCGGGAGGGAGCAGTACTTC. Its translation: CSVVGPRGREQYF.

The chain couples TRBV19 to TRBJ1-5; D call uncertain. Germline CDR1 is LNHDA and CDR2 is SQIVND (reference sequence). The CDR3 loop spans 15 amino acids. Trimming cost V 3 bases and J 0 bases, with 9 bases left between them. Here the CDR3 DNA reads TGTGCCAGTAGTATGCAGTACCATAGCAATCAGCCCCAGCATTTT. Protein product: CASSMQYHSNQPQHF.

This clonotype was seen ten or more times. This sequence joins TRBV19 and TRBJ2-1; 11 bases are shared with TRBD2. The germline gives CDR1 LNHDA, CDR2 SQIVND (reference sequence). The V gene end was trimmed by 2 bases and the J gene end by 9 bases; junction bases not matched to a gene: 0. This CDR3 comprises 13 residues. CDR3 in amino acids: CASSITSGGEQFF. The CDR3 DNA is TGTGCCAGTAGTATAACTAGCGGGGGTGAGCAGTTCTTC.

This clonotype is a singleton in its sample. The chain has TRBV7-8 and TRBJ2-1, with 8 bases aligning to TRBD2. CDR1 is SGHVS and CDR2 is FQNEAQ in the germline V gene. Trimming cost V 5 bases and J 8 bases; bases outside gene matches: 17. CDR3 size: 17 residues. The CDR3 is CASSKLAASGYMYEQFF. CDR3 nucleotides: TGTGCCAGCAGCAAACTAGCTGCTAGCGGGTACATGTATGAGCAGTTCTTC.

The table lists this clonotype with many counts. This chain uses TRBV12-3 or TRBV12-4 with TRBJ2-7; D possibly corresponds to TRBD2 (6 bases). The CDR3 totals 14 residues. V lost 8 bases and J 1 base, leaving 15 bases between the germline ends. The CDR3 nucleotides read TGTGCCAGCTCCCTAAGGGAGGCATCCTACGAGCAGTACTTC. Its translation: CASSLREASYEQYF.

J is TRBJ2-2 and V is TRBV6-5; TRBD2 matches 9 bases. CDR3 length: 18 amino acids. Germline lookup yields CDR1 MNHEY and CDR2 SVGAGI. V shed 0 bases, J shed 5 bases, and the junction held 10 bases outside the gene matches. The CDR3 protein is CASSYSFVAGGGTGELFF. CDR3 nucleotide sequence: TGTGCCAGCAGTTACTCGTTCGTTGCGGGAGGGGGTACCGGGGAGCTGTTTTTT.